The clone carrying this TCR beta chain came up once. The CDR3 extends over 16 amino acids. In germline, CDR1 is LNHDA, CDR2 SQIVND (reference sequence). Trimming cost V 3 bases and J 0 bases, with 12 bases left between them. Data came from immunoSEQ multiplex PCR; TCRdb stores just in-frame clones and leaves some out. Of 95,000 to 130,000 clones listed, about 88% are singletons. This record comes from a study of T cell responses to AZD1222 COVID-19 vaccine. This material consisted of peripheral blood, taken on day 0 of AZD1222 vaccination. The V and J genes are TRBV19 and TRBJ1-5, with no clear D. The clonotype originates from an adult in good health. The CDR3 is CASSMDAAHSNQPQHF. For the CDR3, the DNA is TGTGCCAGTAGTATGGATGCGGCCCATAGCAATCAGCCCCAGCATTTT.